This T cell receptor beta chain was found in a study of T cell responses to AZD1222 COVID-19 vaccine. This clone came up a few times. Sequencing used immunoSEQ multiplex PCR; TCRdb keeps in-frame clones, though not all of them. The sample lists about 81,000 clones, 80% to 95% occurring once. CDR3 length equals 16 residues. CDR1 is MDHEN and CDR2 is SYDVKM in the germline V gene. Trimming cost V 4 bases and J 1 base, with 14 bases left between them. Sequenced here: peripheral blood, sampled 28 days after the second AZD1222 dose. The chain employs TRBV28 and TRBJ2-4; D perhaps matches TRBD1 (5 bases). The sequence derives from an adult who received the AZD1222 COVID-19 vaccine. CDR3 amino acids: CASSSIREVAKNIQYF. For the CDR3, the DNA is TGTGCCAGCAGTTCAATCAGGGAAGTGGCCAAAAACATTCAGTACTTC.